One sample yielded the 4 T cell receptor beta chains listed below, sequenced in a study of blood T cell repertoires in COVID-19. Profiled with immunoSEQ multiplex PCR; TCRdb holds only in-frame clones, not every one. This sample has more than 350,000 clones, with more than 70% found just once. Sequencing input: peripheral blood. Receptors originate from a young woman with COVID-19, enrolled during active disease.

This chain uses TRBV27 with TRBJ1-2, with D perhaps matching TRBD1 (6 bases). Germline V lookup: CDR1 MNHEY, CDR2 SMNVEV (reference sequence). V lost 3 bases to trimming and J lost 4 bases, with 12 bases between them. The CDR3 totals 14 residues. DNA for the CDR3: TGTGCCAGCAGTTTCGGGGGGCGCGGCTATGGCTACACCTTC. Amino acid sequence: CASSFGGRGYGYTF.

The chain combines TRBV5-4 with TRBJ2-1, with 9 bases fitting TRBD2. The length of the CDR3 is 17 residues. Germline V gene lookup returns CDR1 SGHNT and CDR2 YYREEE (reference sequence). V dropped 2 bases and J dropped 2; count of bases not matched to a gene: 8. CDR3 DNA: TGTGCCAGCAGCTTTTATATTAGCGGGGGAACCTACAATGAGCAGTTCTTC. It specifies CASSFYISGGTYNEQFF.

CDR3 region: CASSLASGGASTDTQYF. CDR3 bases: TGTGCCAGCAGTTTAGCCTCTGGGGGGGCTAGCACAGATACGCAGTATTTT. The chain is built from TRBV5-5 and TRBJ2-3; D might be TRBD2 (7 bases). There are 17 residues in the CDR3. Germline values: CDR1 SGHKS, CDR2 YYEKEE (reference sequence). V dropped 5 bases and J dropped 0 bases, with 19 bases sitting between them.

This clone is a singleton in its sample. The V call is TRBV6-1, the J call TRBJ1-4; 8 nucleotides line up with TRBD1. V shed 2 bases, J shed 8 bases, and the junction held 7 bases outside the gene matches. The CDR3 extends over 15 amino acids. Germline CDR1 and CDR2: MNHNS and SASEGT. The CDR3 here is CASSERGTGSEKLFF. For the CDR3, the DNA is TGTGCCAGCAGTGAACGGGGGACAGGCTCCGAAAAACTGTTTTTT.